Reported below is one TCR beta chain. What it recognizes is unknown. The data derive from a study of cytomegalovirus exposure and HLA in healthy donors. Findings and caveats of the study: In vitro work confirmed that a few CMV-associated chains recognize CMV antigens. Many donors shared some public TCRs, even though most TCR sequences were rare.

The ends were cut back, 11 bases at V and 7 bases at J, with 24 bases in the middle. The CDR3 totals 15 residues. The germline V gene encodes CDR1 SNHLY and CDR2 FYNNEI. Assay used: immunoSEQ multiplex PCR; TCRdb lists only in-frame clones, some missing. Found here are about 170,000 clones, approximately 86% of them singletons; the top ten hold less than 3%. The receptor's source is a young man in good health and CMV-seropositive. The J gene is TRBJ2-1, the V gene TRBV2; maybe TRBD2 (5 bases). What was sequenced was PBMCs. The CDR3 is CAARGSPELSNEQFF. CDR3 coding DNA: TGTGCCGCCCGCGGGTCCCCCGAACTGTCGAATGAGCAGTTCTTC.